These 5 T cell receptor beta chains originate from one sample sequenced in a study of long-term antiretroviral therapy in people with HIV. Sequencing relied on immunoSEQ assay v3.0, run at survey level. Method: immunoSEQ multiplex PCR; TCRdb's copy keeps in-frame clones and lacks some. Among around 20,000 clones listed, over 70% were seen once. The specimen was unsorted PBMCs, collected 2.9 years after starting antiretroviral therapy. Receptors were obtained from a woman in her 30s with HIV.

The count of this clone is one. The chain employs TRBV15 and TRBJ1-1; tentative D call: TRBD1 (5 bases). V lost 1 base to trimming and J lost 7 bases, with 13 bases between them. The CDR3 extends over 14 amino acids. Germline-derived CDR1 and CDR2 are LNHNV and YYDKDF (reference sequence). Written as DNA, the CDR3 is TGTGCCACCAGCAGAGGGAGGGGTTCTGGTGAAGCTTTCTTT. This gives the protein CATSRGRGSGEAFF.

The chain employs TRBV5-8 and TRBJ2-2; D gene unclear. This CDR3 is 15 amino acids long. V was pared by 5 bases and J by 0 bases, with 11 bases between. From germline, CDR1 is SGHTS and CDR2 YDEGEE. The CDR3 bases are TGTGCCAGCAGTCCGAGGCAGACGAACACCGGGGAGCTGTTTTTT. Its protein product is CASSPRQTNTGELFF. Full variable domain (remainder filled in from reference TRBV5-8 and TRBJ2-2): EAGVTQSPTHLIKTRGQQATLRCSPISGHTSVYWYQQALGLGLQFLLWYDEGEERNRGNFPPRFSGRQFPNYSSELNVNALELEDSALYLCASSPRQTNTGELFFGEGSRLTVL.

This chain connects TRBV19 to TRBJ2-3; D call uncertain. The V end was cut by 1 base, the J end by 0 bases, with 14 bases between. Per the germline V gene, CDR1 is LNHDA and CDR2 is SQIVND (reference sequence). The CDR3 contains 17 residues. CDR3 amino acids: CASSIGLSYPSTDTQYF. In nucleotides, the CDR3 is TGTGCCAGTAGTATAGGACTTAGTTACCCTAGCACAGATACGCAGTATTTT.

The V call is TRBV20-1, the J call TRBJ1-2; maybe TRBD1 (5 bases). Trimming cost V 6 bases and J 6 bases, with 11 bases left between them. This CDR3 is 11 amino acids long. Per the germline V gene, CDR1 is DFQATT and CDR2 is SNEGSKA (reference sequence). CDR3 DNA sequence: TGCAGTGCCACAGGAGGCAATGGCTACACCTTC. Encoded protein: CSATGGNGYTF.

V is TRBV27 and J is TRBJ1-1; maybe TRBD1 (6 bases). The V end was cut by 6 bases, the J end by 3 bases, with 14 bases between. The CDR3 has 14 residues. Germline values: CDR1 MNHEY, CDR2 SMNVEV (reference sequence). The CDR3 is CASRAQTGYTEAFF. CDR3 DNA sequence: TGTGCCAGCAGGGCACAAACAGGGTACACTGAAGCTTTCTTT.